This T cell receptor (beta chain) is drawn from a study of cytomegalovirus exposure and HLA in healthy donors. Primers included in the PCR were 60 Vbeta and 13 Jbeta primers. Sequenced by immunoSEQ multiplex PCR; TCRdb stores in-frame clones only, minus some. The sample contains a few hundred thousand clones, over 75% of which appear only once. Per germline, CDR1 SGHRS and CDR2 YFSETQ. J lost 4 bases, V lost 4 bases, and 11 bases had no gene match. CDR3 length: 16 amino acids. What was sequenced was PBMCs. The V gene is TRBV5-1, the J gene TRBJ2-7; 10 bases agree with TRBD1. This TCR derives from a woman aged 25 to 39 in good health and CMV-seronegative. CDR3 DNA sequence: TGCGCCAGCAGCGCCGGGACAGGGGAATGGATGTACGAGCAGTACTTC. It encodes CASSAGTGEWMYEQYF.